This T cell receptor (beta chain) was identified in a study of blood T cell repertoires in COVID-19. The wider study: The United States, Italy and Spain supplied acute and convalescent COVID-19 samples.

Method: immunoSEQ multiplex PCR; TCRdb's copy keeps in-frame clones and lacks some. The sample yields around 140,000 clones, around 86% seen once. Clinical history reported by participants formed the basis on which cohorts were assigned. Germline CDR1 SGHRS, CDR2 YFSETQ. Trimming pared 5 bases from V and 2 bases from J, leaving 10 bases between. The CDR3 totals 14 residues. The chain joins TRBV5-1 to TRBJ1-4; D is possibly TRBD1 (5 bases). Sequencing input: PBMCs or T cells enriched from blood (not recorded which). The sequence came from a man aged 55 to 69 who had recovered from COVID-19. DNA of the CDR3: TGCGCCAGCAGTCAAAAGGGGACTAATGAAAAACTGTTTTTT. Encoded protein: CASSQKGTNEKLFF.